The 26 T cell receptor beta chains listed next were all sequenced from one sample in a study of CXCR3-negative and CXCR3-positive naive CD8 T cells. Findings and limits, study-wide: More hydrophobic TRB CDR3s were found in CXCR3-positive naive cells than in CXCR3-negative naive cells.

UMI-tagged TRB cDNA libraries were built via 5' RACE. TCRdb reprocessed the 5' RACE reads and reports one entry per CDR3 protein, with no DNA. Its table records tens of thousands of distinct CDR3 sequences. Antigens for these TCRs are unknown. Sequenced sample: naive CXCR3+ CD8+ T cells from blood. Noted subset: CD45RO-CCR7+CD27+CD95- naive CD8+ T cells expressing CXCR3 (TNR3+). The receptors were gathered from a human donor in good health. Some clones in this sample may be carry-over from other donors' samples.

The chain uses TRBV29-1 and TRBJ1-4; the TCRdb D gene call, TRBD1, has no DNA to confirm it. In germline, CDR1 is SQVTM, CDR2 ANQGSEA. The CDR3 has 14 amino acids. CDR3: CSAKGETVSEKLFF.

CDR3 sequence: CSVASDRGGTEAFF. The chain is built from TRBV29-1 and TRBJ1-1; lacking DNA, the TRBD1 call made by TCRdb goes unchecked. The germline gives CDR1 SQVTM, CDR2 ANQGSEA. This CDR3 is built from 14 residues.

The chain's CDR3 is CASSKTPQERDEQFF. V usage is TRBV21-1 and J usage is TRBJ2-1; the TCRdb call, TRBD2, lacks DNA for checking. TRBV21-1 is noted as a pseudogene. CDR3 length: 15 residues.

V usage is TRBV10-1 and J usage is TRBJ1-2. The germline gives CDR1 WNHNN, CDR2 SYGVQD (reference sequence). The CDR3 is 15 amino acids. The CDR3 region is CASSESGLPNYGYTF.

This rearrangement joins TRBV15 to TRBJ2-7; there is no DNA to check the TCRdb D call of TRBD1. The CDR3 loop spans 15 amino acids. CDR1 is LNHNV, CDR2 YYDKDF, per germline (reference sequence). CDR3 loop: CATSRGAGGHLEQYF.

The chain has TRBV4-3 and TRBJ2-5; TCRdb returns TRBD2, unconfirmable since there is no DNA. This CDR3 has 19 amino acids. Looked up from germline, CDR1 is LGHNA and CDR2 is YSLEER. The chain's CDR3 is CASSQTVELAGGPGETQYF.

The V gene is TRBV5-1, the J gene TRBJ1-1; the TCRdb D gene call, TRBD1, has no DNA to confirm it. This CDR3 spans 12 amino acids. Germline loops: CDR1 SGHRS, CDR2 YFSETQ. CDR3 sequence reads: CASSLEGIPAFF.

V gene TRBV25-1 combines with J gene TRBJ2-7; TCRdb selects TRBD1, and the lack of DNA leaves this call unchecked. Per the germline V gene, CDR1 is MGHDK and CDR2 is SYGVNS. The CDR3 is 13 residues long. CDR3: CASSEAGGYEQYF.

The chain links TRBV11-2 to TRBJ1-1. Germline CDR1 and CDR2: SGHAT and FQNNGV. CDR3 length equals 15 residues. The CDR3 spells CASSLVVAEDTEAFF.

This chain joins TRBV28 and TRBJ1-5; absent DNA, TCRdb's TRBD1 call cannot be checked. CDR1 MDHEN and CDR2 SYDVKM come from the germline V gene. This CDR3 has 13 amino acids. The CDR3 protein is CASSRQMDQPQHF.

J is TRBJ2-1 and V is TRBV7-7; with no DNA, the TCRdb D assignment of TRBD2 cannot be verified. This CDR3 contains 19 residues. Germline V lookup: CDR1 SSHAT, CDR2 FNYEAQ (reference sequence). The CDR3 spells CASSPKDEASWGSFGEQFF.

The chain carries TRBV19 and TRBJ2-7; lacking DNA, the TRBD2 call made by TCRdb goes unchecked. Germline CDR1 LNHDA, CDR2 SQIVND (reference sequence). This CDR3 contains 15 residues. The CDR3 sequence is CASSMAGTSSYEQYF.

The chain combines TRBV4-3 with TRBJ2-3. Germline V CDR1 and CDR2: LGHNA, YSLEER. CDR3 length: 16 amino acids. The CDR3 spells CASSQAYSEFPDTQYF.

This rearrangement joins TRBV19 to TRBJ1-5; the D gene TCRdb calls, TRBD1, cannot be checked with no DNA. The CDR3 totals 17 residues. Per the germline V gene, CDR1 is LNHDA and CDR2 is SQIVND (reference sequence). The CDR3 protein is CATTAGGLSYSNQPQHF.

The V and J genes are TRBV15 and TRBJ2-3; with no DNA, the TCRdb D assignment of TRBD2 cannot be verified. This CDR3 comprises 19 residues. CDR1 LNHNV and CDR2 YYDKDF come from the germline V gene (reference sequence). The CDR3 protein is CATSRDRGAGALLPDTQYF.

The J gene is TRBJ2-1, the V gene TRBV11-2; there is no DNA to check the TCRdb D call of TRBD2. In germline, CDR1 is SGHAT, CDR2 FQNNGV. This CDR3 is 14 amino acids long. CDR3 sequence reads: CASSQTAVLGEQFF.

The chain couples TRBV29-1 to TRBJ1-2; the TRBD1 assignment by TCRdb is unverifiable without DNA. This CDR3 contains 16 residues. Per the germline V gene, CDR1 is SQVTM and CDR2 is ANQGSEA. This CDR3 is CSVELDQGALSDGYTF.

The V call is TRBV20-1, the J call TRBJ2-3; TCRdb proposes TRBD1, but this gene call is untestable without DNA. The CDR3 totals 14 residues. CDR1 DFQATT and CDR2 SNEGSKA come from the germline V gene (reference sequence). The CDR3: CSATTYGQGDTQYF.

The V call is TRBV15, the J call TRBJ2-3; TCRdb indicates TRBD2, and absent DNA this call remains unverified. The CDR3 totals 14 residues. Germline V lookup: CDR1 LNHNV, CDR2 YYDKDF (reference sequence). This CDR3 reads CAVTSGGASDTQYF. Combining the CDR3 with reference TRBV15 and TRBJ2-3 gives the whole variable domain DAMVIQNPRYQVTQFGKPVTLSCSQTLNHNVMYWYQQKSSQAPKLLFHYYDKDFNNEADTPDNFQSRRPNTSFCFLDIRSPGLGDTAMYLCAVTSGGASDTQYFGPGTRLTVL.

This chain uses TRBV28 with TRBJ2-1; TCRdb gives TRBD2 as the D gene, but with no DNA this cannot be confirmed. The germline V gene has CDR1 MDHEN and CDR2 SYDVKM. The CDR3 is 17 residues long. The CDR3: CASTLKGLAVIYNEQFF.

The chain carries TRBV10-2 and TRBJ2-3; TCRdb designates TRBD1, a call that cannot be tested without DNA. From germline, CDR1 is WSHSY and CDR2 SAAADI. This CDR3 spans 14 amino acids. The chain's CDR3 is CASSRTGATDTQYF.

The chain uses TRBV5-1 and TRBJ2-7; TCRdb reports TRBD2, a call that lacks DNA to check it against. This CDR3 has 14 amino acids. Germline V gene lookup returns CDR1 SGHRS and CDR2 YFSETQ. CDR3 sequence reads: CASSSSRVGDEQYF.

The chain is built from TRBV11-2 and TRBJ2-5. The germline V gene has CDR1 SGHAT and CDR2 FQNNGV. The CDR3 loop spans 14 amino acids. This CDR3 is CASSLAAYQETQYF.

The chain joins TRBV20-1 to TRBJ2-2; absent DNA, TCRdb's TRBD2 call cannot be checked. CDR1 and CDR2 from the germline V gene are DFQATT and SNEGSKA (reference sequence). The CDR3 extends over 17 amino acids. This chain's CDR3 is CSVLPGLAGGDTGELFF.

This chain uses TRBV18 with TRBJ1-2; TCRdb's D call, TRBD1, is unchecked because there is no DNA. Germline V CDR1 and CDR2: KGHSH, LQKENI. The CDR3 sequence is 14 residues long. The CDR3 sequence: CASSRLDSNYGYTF.

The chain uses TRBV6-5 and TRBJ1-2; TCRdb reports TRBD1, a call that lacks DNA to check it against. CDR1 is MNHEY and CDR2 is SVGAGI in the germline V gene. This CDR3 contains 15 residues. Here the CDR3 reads CASRSPGQGSDGYTF.